Below, 11 T cell receptor beta chains from the same sample are listed, as sequenced in a study of blood T cell repertoires in COVID-19. Only in-frame clones appear in the TCRdb table, and some are missing; sequencing was by immunoSEQ multiplex PCR. Of around 150,000 clones listed, roughly 93% are singletons. Specimen: peripheral blood. The receptors were sampled from a woman aged 45-60 years with acute or convalescent COVID-19.

J is TRBJ1-6 and V is TRBV19, with 8 bases that match TRBD1. The CDR3 is 15 residues long. In germline, CDR1 is LNHDA, CDR2 SQIVND (reference sequence). Trimming removed 3 bases from V and 9 bases from J; junction bases left unmatched: 7. DNA for the CDR3: TGTGCCAGTAGTATCGCGGACAGGGTCAGTTCACCCCTCCACTTT. Protein sequence: CASSIADRVSSPLHF.

This chain links TRBV11-2 with TRBJ1-6; D uncertain. Trimming cost V 3 bases and J 0 bases, with 18 bases left between them. CDR3 length: 19 residues. Germline V gene sequence: CDR1 SGHAT, CDR2 FQNNGV. CDR3 nucleotide sequence: TGTGCCAGCAGCTTGGAGTCGGCAGCCCAACGCTCCTATAATTCACCCCTCCACTTT. Protein sequence: CASSLESAAQRSYNSPLHF.

V usage is TRBV19 and J usage is TRBJ2-7; D unclear. CDR3 size: 12 residues. CDR1 LNHDA and CDR2 SQIVND come from the germline V gene (reference sequence). Trimming removed 5 bases from V and 0 bases from J, with 5 bases in between. The CDR3 region is CASSPSSYEQYF. The DNA of the CDR3 is TGTGCCAGTAGTCCTAGCTCCTACGAGCAGTACTTC.

V is TRBV6-2 or TRBV6-3 and J is TRBJ1-1; D perhaps matches TRBD1 (5 bases). The CDR3 is 13 amino acids. The germline gives CDR1 MNHEY, CDR2 SVGEGT. Deletions cut 7 bases from V and 4 bases from J, with 13 bases between. In nucleotides, the CDR3 is TGTGCCAGCACCCCGGGGCGAAGCACTGAAGCTTTCTTT. Its protein product is CASTPGRSTEAFF.

The chain couples TRBV19 to TRBJ2-2; TRBD2 matches 9 bases. Germline CDR1 and CDR2: LNHDA and SQIVND (reference sequence). V lost 11 bases, J lost 2 bases, and 9 bases stayed unmatched. The CDR3 is 15 amino acids. The CDR3 DNA follows: TGTGCCTCAAAAAGGACTAGCGCAAACACCGGGGAGCTGTTTTTT. Protein: CASKRTSANTGELFF.

The rearrangement joins TRBV10-3 to TRBJ1-2; 8 bases are a match to TRBD1. Germline values: CDR1 ENHRY, CDR2 SYGVKD. The CDR3 runs to 12 residues. Trimming removed 9 bases from V and 4 bases from J; junction bases left unmatched: 4. CDR3 sequence: CAMGQDAYGYTF. The CDR3 region has the DNA TGTGCCATGGGACAGGACGCCTATGGCTACACCTTC.

The chain couples TRBV7-3 to TRBJ1-1; D unclear. V was trimmed by 5 bases and J by 1 base, leaving 14 bases between them. The CDR3 is 15 residues long. Per the germline V gene, CDR1 is SGHTA and CDR2 is FQGTGA. The CDR3 DNA reads TGTGCCAGCAGCCTGACGGGAGGCGGGAACACTGAAGCTTTCTTT. Translated, it gives CASSLTGGGNTEAFF. Filled out from reference TRBV7-3 and TRBJ1-1, the complete variable domain reads GAGVSQTPSNKVTEKGKYVELRCDPISGHTALYWYRQSLGQGPEFLIYFQGTGAADDSGLPNDRFFAVRPEGSVSTLKIQRTERGDSAVYLCASSLTGGGNTEAFFGQGTRLTVV.

The chain is built from TRBV5-4 and TRBJ1-6; D is possibly TRBD1 (6 bases). The germline CDR1 and CDR2 sequences are SGHNT and YYREEE (reference sequence). Between the trimmed V and J ends, which lost 4 bases and 2 bases, there was a span of 16 bases. CDR3 length: 17 amino acids. The DNA for the CDR3 is TGTGCCAGCAGCCGGGGGGCCCAGGGGACCTATAATTCACCCCTCCACTTT. It is translated as CASSRGAQGTYNSPLHF.

DNA of the CDR3: TGTGCCAGCAGGACAGGGGTGGCCCGAAATCAGCCCCAGCATTTT. It yields the protein CASRTGVARNQPQHF. The genes are TRBV5-8 and TRBJ1-5, with 8 bases aligning to TRBD1. The V and J ends lost 5 bases and 4 bases, in that order; junction bases with no gene match: 8. The CDR3 is 15 residues long. Germline assignment: CDR1 SGHTS and CDR2 YDEGEE.

The chain has TRBV10-2 and TRBJ1-3, with a tentative D call TRBD1 (5 bases). The CDR3 is made up of 14 amino acids. V was trimmed by 2 bases and J by 3 bases, leaving 8 bases between them. Germline V gene lookup returns CDR1 WSHSY and CDR2 SAAADI. CDR3 in amino acids: CASSEGGDGNTIYF. CDR3 DNA sequence: TGCGCCAGCAGTGAGGGAGGGGATGGAAACACCATATATTTT.

The V gene is TRBV28, the J gene TRBJ2-5; D perhaps matches TRBD2 (5 bases). The CDR3 spans 14 residues. Germline V lookup: CDR1 MDHEN, CDR2 SYDVKM. Between the trimmed V and J ends, which lost 2 bases and 5 bases, there was a span of 12 bases. This CDR3 reads CASSLISREETQYF. Written as DNA, the CDR3 is TGTGCCAGCAGTTTAATCTCGAGGGAGGAGACCCAGTACTTC.